One and the same sample provided the 16 T cell receptor beta chains below, sequenced in a study of beta chain features in type 1 diabetes. The study reverse transcribed the entire isolated RNA, so it sequenced expressed TCRB transcripts. Clones were read by immunoSEQ multiplex PCR, and TCRdb kept only the in-frame ones, dropping some. The sample records about 900,000 clones, roughly 15% being singletons. The sample consisted of naive CD4+ T cells from blood. These receptor sequences come from a woman aged 18-29 years in good health.

This chain joins TRBV25-1 and TRBJ2-5; TRBD2 agrees at 11 bases. Germline trimming cut 1 base from V and 5 bases from J; bases unmatched to any gene: 9. The CDR3 contains 17 residues. CDR1 and CDR2 (germline): MGHDK, SYGVNS. The CDR3 nucleotides read TGTGCCAGCAGTGAATCGAATAGCGGGAGGGCCCGGGAGACCCAGTACTTC. The encoded protein is CASSESNSGRARETQYF.

The chain is built from TRBV7-8 and TRBJ2-1; 7 positions match TRBD2. Trimming at V came to 7 bases and at J to 9 bases, leaving 18 bases not matched to a gene. Germline CDR1 reads SGHVS; CDR2 reads FQNEAQ. The CDR3 has 16 residues. CDR3 in DNA: TGTGCCAGCACCGAATGGCCTAGCGGCCTTAGGGCTGAGCAGTTCTTC. Translation: CASTEWPSGLRAEQFF. The entire variable domain, with the rest obtained from reference TRBV7-8 and TRBJ2-1, is as follows: GAGVSQSPRYKVAKRGQDVALRCDPISGHVSLFWYQQALGQGPEFLTYFQNEAQLDKSGLPSDRFFAERPEGSVSTLKIQRTQQEDSAVYLCASTEWPSGLRAEQFFGPGTRLTVL.

This clone was observed a few times. V is TRBV4-1 and J is TRBJ1-5; D remains ambiguous. This CDR3 region has 15 residues. V was shortened by 1 base and J by 4 bases, with 11 bases between the two germline ends. Germline V CDR1 and CDR2: MGHRA, YSYEKL. The CDR3 loop reads CASSQGRLLNQPQHF. The CDR3 coding sequence is TGCGCCAGCAGCCAAGGTCGGCTTTTAAATCAGCCCCAGCATTTT.

V and J are TRBV15 and TRBJ1-2; D not resolved. V lost 0 bases to trimming and J lost 3 bases, with 8 bases between them. Germline V CDR1 and CDR2: LNHNV, YYDKDF (reference sequence). There are 14 residues in the CDR3. DNA of the CDR3: TGTGCCACCAGCAGAGAGATGGCAGACTATGGCTACACCTTC. This sequence encodes CATSREMADYGYTF.

This clone was seen a handful of times. The chain uses TRBV28 and TRBJ2-5; tentatively, D is TRBD1 (6 bases). The V end was cut by 6 bases, the J end by 1 base, with 15 bases between. The CDR3 length is 15 residues. CDR1 is MDHEN and CDR2 is SYDVKM in the germline V gene. This chain's CDR3 is CASREQDRFQETQYF. CDR3 in DNA: TGTGCCAGCAGAGAGCAGGACAGATTCCAAGAGACCCAGTACTTC.

This clone was detected only a few times. The chain carries TRBV5-5 and TRBJ2-2; TRBD1 matches 8 bases. Germline values: CDR1 SGHKS, CDR2 YYEKEE (reference sequence). This CDR3 comprises 14 residues. The J segment lost 7 bases and the V segment lost 4 bases, leaving 6 bases of the junction unmatched. CDR3 coding DNA: TGTGCCAGCAGCCTCCGGACAGGGAACGGGGAGCTGTTTTTT. Residues: CASSLRTGNGELFF.

This clone was recorded a few times. This rearrangement joins TRBV21-1 to TRBJ1-1; no check of the table's D call, TRBD1, against the DNA was made. TRBV21-1 represents a pseudogene. This CDR3 region has 16 residues. The CDR3 reads CASSMGASRNSPGAFF. The CDR3 region has the DNA TGTGCCAGCAGCATGGGGGCATCGCGCAACTCTCCGGGGGCTTTCTTT.

V gene TRBV7-2 combines with J gene TRBJ2-1; no firm D call. CDR1 is SGHTA, CDR2 FQGNSA, per germline. CDR3 length equals 13 residues. Trimming shortened V by 6 bases and J by 1 base, and 7 bases separated the two germline ends. CDR3 in DNA: TGTGCCAGCAGAACGGGTTCCTACAATGAGCAGTTCTTC. This sequence encodes CASRTGSYNEQFF.

Worth noting for this clone: At one end the junction does not follow the germline gene, possibly because of a read error. This rearrangement joins TRBV28 to TRBJ2-7, with D perhaps given as TRBD1 or TRBD2 (7 bases each). Germline lookup yields CDR1 MDHEN and CDR2 SYDVKM. The CDR3 covers 12 residues. CDR3 region: CASSGGGTAQNF. DNA of the CDR3: TGTGCCAGCAGTGGGGGAGGGACAGCCCAAAACTTC.

This clone showed up just a few times. J is TRBJ2-1 and V is TRBV6-6; D is possibly TRBD1 (5 bases). The CDR3 spans 15 residues. Between the trimmed V and J ends, which lost 6 bases and 8 bases, there was a span of 20 bases. Looked up from germline, CDR1 is MNHNY and CDR2 is SVGAGI (reference sequence). CDR3: CASRGRLRPTHEQFF. CDR3 DNA: TGTGCCAGCAGGGGGCGTCTAAGGCCAACTCATGAGCAGTTCTTC.

The chain carries TRBV29-1 and TRBJ2-5; no definite D call. The ends were cut back, 7 bases at V and 11 bases at J, with 23 bases in the middle. CDR3 length: 13 amino acids. Germline V gene data show CDR1 as SQVTM and CDR2 as ANQGSEA. CDR3 coding DNA: TGCAGCGCCCGTTCGGACGAGACCCTCGGGCAGTACTTC. Amino acids: CSARSDETLGQYF.

This clone was seen a handful of times. V usage is TRBV28 and J usage is TRBJ1-2; perhaps TRBD1 as D (6 bases). The germline V gene encodes CDR1 MDHEN and CDR2 SYDVKM. V was clipped by 6 bases and J by 5 bases, with 16 bases between them. The CDR3 contains 14 residues. CDR3 nucleotides: TGTGCCAGCAGGGCCCCGGGACACGGGTATGGCTACACCTTC. This translates into CASRAPGHGYGYTF.

V usage is TRBV4-3 and J usage is TRBJ2-7; TRBD1 matches 11 bases. Germline V lookup: CDR1 LGHNA, CDR2 YSLEER. With 2 bases clipped from V and 4 bases from J, the junction kept 4 bases outside the gene matches. The CDR3 has 15 amino acids. CDR3 region: CASSQRGQGGYEQYF. The CDR3 coding sequence is TGCGCCAGCAGCCAACGGGGACAGGGGGGGTACGAGCAGTACTTC.

The chain has TRBV19 and TRBJ2-3; no reliable D call. This CDR3 has 13 residues. Trimming pared 4 bases from V and 4 bases from J, leaving 9 bases between. Germline CDR1 reads LNHDA; CDR2 reads SQIVND (reference sequence). DNA of the CDR3: TGTGCCAGTAGTAGTCGGTATGCAGATACGCAGTATTTT. Protein product: CASSSRYADTQYF.

This clone showed up just a few times. The chain has TRBV10-3 and TRBJ2-3; D is perhaps TRBD2 (5 bases). There are 16 residues in the CDR3. Germline-derived CDR1 and CDR2 are ENHRY and SYGVKD. Trimming removed 3 bases from V and 6 bases from J, with 19 bases in between. CDR3 in amino acids: CAISEYVGYGMDTQYF. The CDR3 DNA is TGTGCCATCAGTGAATATGTTGGCTACGGGATGGATACGCAGTATTTT.

CDR3 protein: CASSFSSLGGYTF. In DNA, the CDR3 is TGTGCCAGCAGTTTTTCCAGCCTTGGGGGCTACACCTTC. This chain uses TRBV28 with TRBJ1-2; D remains unclear. CDR3 length: 13 amino acids. V was clipped by 3 bases and J by 8 bases, with 13 bases between them. CDR1 and CDR2 from the germline V gene are MDHEN and SYDVKM.